These 25 T cell receptor beta chains were all obtained from the same sample, sequenced in a study of T-cell memory formation after mild COVID-19. MiXCR was run by TCRdb on the 5' RACE reads, yielding one entry per CDR3 protein. The sample includes roughly 450,000 distinct CDR3 sequences, around a sixth of them seen just once. Sequenced input: PBMCs or a T cell subset sorted from them (not recorded which). Receptor source: an adult woman who had mild COVID-19 (a few samples of this study predate the infection). Cell type and time point are not known.

This chain connects TRBV3-1 to TRBJ2-3; D unclear. V dropped 6 bases and J dropped 2 bases, with 6 bases sitting between them. Per the germline V gene, CDR1 is LGHDT and CDR2 is YNNKEL (reference sequence). CDR3 size: 12 residues. CDR3 loop: CASSGITDTQYF. The CDR3 DNA reads TGTGCCAGCAGTGGGATCACAGATACGCAGTATTTT.

J is TRBJ1-1 and V is TRBV7-9; D is unresolved. The CDR3 has 13 amino acids. CDR1 is SEHNR, CDR2 FQNEAQ, per germline (reference sequence). Trimming took off 1 base at V and 6 bases at J, with 9 bases between the two ends. CDR3 nucleotide sequence: TGTGCCAGCAGCTTAGGGGTTAACGCTGAAGCTTTCTTT. Residues: CASSLGVNAEAFF.

There are a few counts of this clonotype. The V gene is TRBV7-9, the J gene TRBJ2-7; 11 bases map to TRBD2. With V trimmed by 11 bases and J by 1 base, 10 bases remained unmatched. The CDR3 is 15 residues long. The germline gives CDR1 SEHNR, CDR2 FQNEAQ (reference sequence). CDR3 sequence: CAVERTSGHSYEQYF. In DNA form, the CDR3 reads TGTGCCGTTGAAAGGACTAGCGGGCATTCCTACGAGCAGTACTTC.

A few counts support this clonotype. The chain links TRBV12-3 or TRBV12-4 to TRBJ2-2; D is ambiguous. Trimming left V 2 bases short and J 7 bases short, with 20 bases between. The CDR3 length is 17 residues. The CDR3 nucleotides are TGTGCCAGCAGTTTATTGGCCCCTAAGAGTGAAGGCGGGGAGCTGTTTTTT. Translating it yields CASSLLAPKSEGGELFF.

The CDR3 DNA reads as TGCAGTGCTCCTCCGGGACGCAGCTCCTACAATGAGCAGTTCTTC. The encoded protein is CSAPPGRSSYNEQFF. The V and J genes are TRBV20-1 and TRBJ2-1; perhaps D is TRBD1 or TRBD2 (5 bases each). The germline V gene encodes CDR1 DFQATT and CDR2 SNEGSKA (reference sequence). The CDR3 is 15 residues long. V was clipped by 5 bases and J by 0 bases, with 14 bases between them.

The rearrangement uses TRBV2 and TRBJ2-1; 12 positions match TRBD1. The CDR3 has 15 amino acids. Trimming took 6 bases from V and 8 from J; bases not matched to a gene: 8. Per germline, CDR1 SNHLY and CDR2 FYNNEI. The CDR3 sequence: CASSREGTGGYEQFF. The CDR3 nucleotides read TGTGCCAGCAGCCGGGAGGGGACAGGGGGCTATGAGCAGTTCTTC.

This clonotype was observed a few times. This sequence joins TRBV20-1 and TRBJ2-1, with 9 bases identical to TRBD2. The CDR3 is made up of 13 amino acids. Germline trimming cut 3 bases from V and 7 bases from J; bases unmatched to any gene: 4. Germline CDR1 is DFQATT and CDR2 is SNEGSKA (reference sequence). Written as DNA, the CDR3 is TGCAGTGCTAGCGGCGGGGGGGCAAATGAGCAGTTCTTC. Translation gives CSASGGGANEQFF.

The CDR3 DNA reads TGTGCCAGCTCATCTCCGACAGGGGAGCGGTACGAGCAGTACTTC. It specifies CASSSPTGERYEQYF. V and J are TRBV18 and TRBJ2-7; TRBD1 aligns across 8 bases. CDR1 is KGHSH, CDR2 LQKENI, per germline. The CDR3 length is 15 residues. Trimming cost V 5 bases and J 4 bases; bases outside gene matches: 10.

This clonotype appeared a single time. This sequence joins TRBV6-1 and TRBJ1-1; unclear D gene. The CDR3 totals 15 residues. V was shortened by 10 bases and J by 1 base, with 19 bases between the two germline ends. Germline V CDR1 and CDR2: MNHNS, SASEGT. The CDR3 spells CATMREYTPNTEAFF. The CDR3 DNA reads TGTGCCACCATGCGAGAGTACACCCCGAACACTGAAGCTTTCTTT.

In this sample, this clonotype turned up many times. The genes are TRBV7-2 and TRBJ2-3, with D perhaps TRBD2 (5 bases). Germline CDR1 SGHTA, CDR2 FQGNSA. The CDR3 extends over 17 amino acids. V lost 4 bases to trimming and J lost 0 bases, with 17 bases between them. CDR3 DNA: TGTGCCAGCAGCTCACAAGGACTTCTTCGGAGCACAGATACGCAGTATTTT. It yields the protein CASSSQGLLRSTDTQYF.

This clonotype was seen more than once but under ten times. The rearrangement joins TRBV28 to TRBJ2-7, with TRBD2 matching 11 bases. Germline values: CDR1 MDHEN, CDR2 SYDVKM. CDR3 length equals 15 residues. V lost 5 bases to trimming and J lost 4 bases; unmatched junction nucleotides: 7. The CDR3 nucleotides read TGTGCCAGCAGTACCCCACTAGCGGGAGATTACGAGCAGTACTTC. This encodes CASSTPLAGDYEQYF.

This chain links TRBV3-1 with TRBJ2-5, with a weak D call TRBD2 (6 bases). The V gene lost 7 bases and the J gene lost 2 bases, with 11 bases spanning the gap. The CDR3 totals 13 residues. CDR1 and CDR2 (germline): LGHDT, YNNKEL (reference sequence). The CDR3 loop reads CASTWDSQETQYF. The CDR3 DNA sequence: TGTGCCAGCACCTGGGACTCGCAAGAGACCCAGTACTTC.

The gene calls are TRBV24-1 and TRBJ2-3; TRBD1 might be the D (6 bases). Germline V lookup: CDR1 KGHDR, CDR2 SFDVKD. This CDR3 contains 14 residues. The V end lost 9 bases, the J end lost 9 bases, and 21 bases lay between the germline ends. The CDR3 coding sequence is TGTGCCACCGGGGGCCGGAGCAGTCCACTAACGCAGTATTTT. Residues: CATGGRSSPLTQYF.

This clonotype was recorded only once. The chain employs TRBV12-3 or TRBV12-4 and TRBJ1-4, with 7 nucleotides matching TRBD1. The CDR3 extends over 16 amino acids. Germline trimming cut 3 bases from V and 3 bases from J; bases unmatched to any gene: 7. The CDR3, as DNA: TGTGCCAGCAGTTTGGGGCCGGGACAGCCTAATGAAAAACTGTTTTTT. Translated: CASSLGPGQPNEKLFF.

This clonotype was seen only a few times. This chain joins TRBV2 and TRBJ2-5; a weak D match, TRBD1 (6 bases). V was trimmed by 2 bases and J by 4 bases, leaving 14 bases between them. The CDR3 spans 15 residues. Germline V gene lookup returns CDR1 SNHLY and CDR2 FYNNEI. In nucleotides, the CDR3 is TGTGCCAGCAGTGAACGCCGGCCACAGGGAGAGACCCAGTACTTC. Protein product: CASSERRPQGETQYF.

This clonotype has only a few counts. The rearrangement joins TRBV19 to TRBJ2-3, with D possibly being TRBD1 or TRBD2 (6 bases each). The V and J ends lost 1 base and 4 bases respectively, with 12 bases between them. Germline V CDR1 and CDR2: LNHDA, SQIVND (reference sequence). CDR3 length: 15 amino acids. CDR3 DNA sequence: TGTGCCAGTAGTATAGGAGGGGGAGGATCAGATACGCAGTATTTT. Encoded protein: CASSIGGGGSDTQYF.

The V gene is TRBV9, the J gene TRBJ2-3; 9 bases agree with TRBD2. CDR3 length equals 16 residues. With V trimmed by 0 bases and J by 4 bases, 6 bases remained unmatched. Germline CDR1 reads SGDLS; CDR2 reads YYNGEE. The CDR3 reads CASSVGGSGSPDTQYF. Here the CDR3 DNA reads TGTGCCAGCAGCGTAGGGGGTAGCGGGAGTCCAGATACGCAGTATTTT.

This rearrangement joins TRBV5-1 to TRBJ1-2; D possibly corresponds to TRBD1 (6 bases). The CDR3 covers 14 residues. The V gene's germline CDR1 is SGHRS and CDR2 YFSETQ. V lost 5 bases to trimming and J lost 1 base, with 12 bases between them. CDR3 residues: CASRPGTSNYGYTF. In DNA, the CDR3 is TGCGCCAGCAGACCCGGGACAAGTAACTATGGCTACACCTTC. Complete variable domain (other parts from reference TRBV5-1 and TRBJ1-2): KAGVTQTPRYLIKTRGQQVTLSCSPISGHRSVSWYQQTPGQGLQFLFEYFSETQRNKGNFPGRFSGRQFSNSRSEMNVSTLELGDSALYLCASRPGTSNYGYTFGSGTRLTVV.

This rearrangement joins TRBV25-1 to TRBJ1-1; 7 positions agree with TRBD1. CDR3 length: 15 amino acids. Germline V gene data show CDR1 as MGHDK and CDR2 as SYGVNS. V was pared by 4 bases and J by 4 bases, with 9 bases of the junction left unmatched. CDR3 sequence: CASSASTGLSTEAFF. CDR3 in DNA: TGTGCCAGCAGTGCCTCGACAGGGCTAAGCACTGAAGCTTTCTTT.

This clonotype has a handful of counts. The CDR3 bases are TGTGCCAGCAGCTTATCCAGCGGGGGGTGGAATGAGCAGTTCTTC. Its translation is CASSLSSGGWNEQFF. The V and J genes are TRBV7-9 and TRBJ2-1; 9 nucleotides match TRBD2. The CDR3 extends over 15 amino acids. The V and J ends lost 2 bases and 7 bases, in that order; junction bases with no gene match: 6. CDR1 and CDR2 (germline): SEHNR, FQNEAQ (reference sequence).

The chain recombines TRBV20-1 with TRBJ2-1; TRBD2 matches 7 bases. CDR1 is DFQATT, CDR2 SNEGSKA, per germline (reference sequence). Germline trimming cut 0 bases from V and 3 bases from J; bases unmatched to any gene: 8. This CDR3 spans 16 amino acids. The CDR3 DNA sequence: TGCAGTGCTAGAGATTTCCTAGCGGACCACTACAATGAGCAGTTCTTC. This gives the protein CSARDFLADHYNEQFF.

This clonotype occurred a few times. This rearrangement joins TRBV19 to TRBJ2-1; 12 nucleotides agree with TRBD2. Germline CDR1 and CDR2: LNHDA and SQIVND (reference sequence). The V segment lost 6 bases and the J segment 5 bases; nucleotides outside the gene matches: 2. The CDR3 is 14 amino acids. CDR3 nucleotide sequence: TGTGCCAGTAGGCGACTAGCGGGGGACAATGAGCAGTTCTTC. Its translation is CASRRLAGDNEQFF.

The chain employs TRBV29-1 and TRBJ1-1; TRBD1 is a possible D gene (6 bases). CDR1 is SQVTM and CDR2 is ANQGSEA in the germline V gene. V lost 2 bases and J 5 bases, leaving 12 bases between the germline ends. The CDR3 covers 13 residues. The CDR3 spells CSVESGAGTEAFF. CDR3 DNA: TGCAGCGTTGAATCGGGGGCAGGGACTGAAGCTTTCTTT. The variable domain in full, with the rest retrieved from reference TRBV29-1 and TRBJ1-1, is SAVISQKPSRDICQRGTSLTIQCQVDSQVTMMFWYRQQPGQSLTLIATANQGSEATYESGFVIDKFPISRPNLTFSTLTVSNMSPEDSSIYLCSVESGAGTEAFFGQGTRLTVV.

This chain uses TRBV29-1 with TRBJ2-1, with 8 bases aligning to TRBD2. From germline, CDR1 is SQVTM and CDR2 ANQGSEA. With V trimmed by 3 bases and J by 3 bases, 4 bases remained unmatched. The CDR3 has 14 residues. As DNA, the CDR3 is TGCAGCGTTGATTTCGGGAGGGTCTACAATGAGCAGTTCTTC. Protein: CSVDFGRVYNEQFF.

The chain has TRBV20-1 and TRBJ2-7, with D possibly TRBD2 on 6 matching bases. CDR1 and CDR2 from the germline V gene are DFQATT and SNEGSKA (reference sequence). The CDR3 extends over 14 amino acids. V was pared by 3 bases and J by 3 bases, with 15 bases between. The CDR3 bases are TGCAGTGCTAGCAATCGGCAGGGACTCTACGAGCAGTACTTC. Translated, it gives CSASNRQGLYEQYF.